This passage covers 10 T cell receptor beta chains from one sample sequenced in a study of T cell changes during pregnancy in multiple sclerosis. TCRdb's copy holds only in-frame clones and misses some; the assay was immunoSEQ multiplex PCR. The sample contains about 67,000 clones, 90% to 95% of which appear only once. This specimen was peripheral blood, taken in the second trimester of pregnancy. Receptors were obtained from a female donor with multiple sclerosis, enrolled in a pregnancy study.

V and J are TRBV9 and TRBJ1-6; 8 nucleotides agree with TRBD1. Looked up from germline, CDR1 is SGDLS and CDR2 is YYNGEE. J gave up 7 bases and V 4 bases, and 4 bases lay outside the gene matches. This CDR3 contains 14 residues. The CDR3 bases are TGTGCCAGCAGCCCAGGACAGGGCAATTCACCCCTCCACTTT. Its protein is CASSPGQGNSPLHF.

J is TRBJ2-3 and V is TRBV14; the match to TRBD2 covers 8 bases. Germline CDR1 reads SGHDN; CDR2 reads FVKESK. The CDR3 spans 17 residues. The V gene end was trimmed by 3 bases and the J gene end by 2 bases; junction bases not matched to a gene: 10. DNA of the CDR3: TGTGCCAGCAGCCATATCCCCCGCGGGAGGATCACAGATACGCAGTATTTT. Translating gives CASSHIPRGRITDTQYF.

The chain recombines TRBV19 with TRBJ2-7, with D perhaps matching TRBD1 (6 bases). Trimming left V 5 bases short and J 3 bases short, with 11 bases between. The length of the CDR3 is 13 residues. Germline V gives CDR1 LNHDA, CDR2 SQIVND (reference sequence). The CDR3 DNA sequence: TGTGCCAGTAGTCCGACAGGCCTCTACGAGCAGTACTTC. Its translation: CASSPTGLYEQYF.

This sequence joins TRBV5-1 and TRBJ1-1; D unclear. The CDR3 spans 15 residues. Germline CDR1 and CDR2: SGHRS and YFSETQ. V was cut by 1 base and J by 7 bases, with 17 bases left in between. The CDR3 nucleotides read TGCGCCAGCAGCTTGAGTATTGACCGGGTTGGTGAAGCTTTCTTT. Protein: CASSLSIDRVGEAFF.

V and J are TRBV18 and TRBJ2-7; D might be TRBD1 (5 bases). V lost 5 bases to trimming and J lost 7 bases, with 12 bases between them. The germline V gene has CDR1 KGHSH and CDR2 LQKENI. The CDR3 is 12 amino acids. The CDR3 reads CASSARVWEQYF. The CDR3, as DNA: TGTGCCAGCTCAGCCAGGGTTTGGGAGCAGTACTTC.

The chain joins TRBV7-8 to TRBJ1-1, with 7 bases identical to TRBD1. CDR1 is SGHVS, CDR2 FQNEAQ, per germline. This CDR3 contains 13 residues. J gave up 1 base and V 8 bases, and 4 bases lay outside the gene matches. The CDR3 protein is CASSRTGNTEAFF. In DNA form, the CDR3 reads TGTGCCAGCTCCCGGACAGGGAACACTGAAGCTTTCTTT.

The chain joins TRBV30 to TRBJ1-2; D remains ambiguous. Trimming left V 0 bases short and J 9 bases short, with 11 bases between. CDR1 and CDR2 from the germline V gene are GTSNPN and SVGIG (reference sequence). This CDR3 is 12 amino acids long. CDR3 in DNA: TGTGCCTGGAGTGTAATACTAGCGCGCTACACCTTC. Protein: CAWSVILARYTF.

The chain couples TRBV6-5 to TRBJ2-7, with TRBD2 as a possible D gene (6 bases). This CDR3 region has 13 residues. Deletions cut 6 bases from V and 6 bases from J, with 15 bases between. In germline, CDR1 is MNHEY, CDR2 SVGAGI. The CDR3 DNA reads TGTGCCAGCAGCGGGGCCGGGGGACCCGAGCAGTACTTC. This codes for CASSGAGGPEQYF.

The chain joins TRBV6-5 to TRBJ2-1; D is uncertain. The V and J ends lost 6 bases and 10 bases respectively, with 10 bases between them. This CDR3 spans 11 amino acids. Germline V gene sequence: CDR1 MNHEY, CDR2 SVGAGI. CDR3 in DNA: TGTGCCAGCAGAAATGCGTGGGAGCAGTTCTTC. As protein: CASRNAWEQFF.

This chain connects TRBV7-2 to TRBJ1-3; D is ambiguous. Trimming removed 5 bases from V and 2 bases from J, with 13 bases in between. The CDR3 runs 15 residues. The germline CDR1 and CDR2 sequences are SGHTA and FQGNSA. CDR3 in amino acids: CASSPWTGTGNTIYF. The CDR3 nucleotides read TGTGCCAGCAGCCCTTGGACGGGGACTGGAAACACCATATATTTT.